The 17 T cell receptor beta chains reported below all come from one sample, sequenced in a study of CD8+CD57+ T cells in acquired aplastic anemia. The template for TCR beta VDJ and CDR3 sequence profiling was genomic DNA. TCRdb redid the calling of the reads with MiXCR, one entry per CDR3 protein. The table has 250,000 to 350,000 distinct CDR3 sequences, under 60% seen once. Patients picked for sequencing had shown CD8+CD57+ cell expansion detected by flow cytometry. The sequencing input was sorted CD4+, CD8+, or CD8+CD57+ T cells (not recorded which) from PBMCs. Receptors originate from a human donor with aplastic anemia.

The chain joins TRBV5-5 to TRBJ1-1; D unclear. Trimming cost V 1 base and J 4 bases, with 14 bases left between them. Germline CDR1 reads SGHKS; CDR2 reads YYEKEE (reference sequence). CDR3 length: 15 amino acids. In DNA form, the CDR3 reads TGTGCCAGCAGCTTGATTCCGGGGTTGAGCACTGAAGCTTTCTTT. Encoded protein: CASSLIPGLSTEAFF.

This clonotype has only a few counts. The chain uses TRBV20-1 and TRBJ2-7; unclear D gene. The CDR3 totals 11 residues. Trimming shortened V by 3 bases and J by 5 bases, and 8 bases separated the two germline ends. The germline V gene has CDR1 DFQATT and CDR2 SNEGSKA (reference sequence). The CDR3 bases are TGCAGTGCTAGCGGGCTCCACGAGCAGTACTTC. As protein: CSASGLHEQYF.

The chain joins TRBV20-1 to TRBJ2-7; TRBD1 agrees at 7 bases. This CDR3 region has 13 residues. J was trimmed by 3 bases and V by 3 bases; bases with no gene match: 5. Germline CDR1 reads DFQATT; CDR2 reads SNEGSKA (reference sequence). The CDR3 DNA follows: TGCAGTGCTAGGGGGACAGTTAGCTACGAGCAGTACTTC. Translated: CSARGTVSYEQYF.

This clonotype was detected a few times. The chain employs TRBV10-2 and TRBJ1-5; D is ambiguous. This CDR3 is built from 14 residues. The ends were cut back, 3 bases at V and 6 bases at J, with 12 bases in the middle. In germline, CDR1 is WSHSY, CDR2 SAAADI. The CDR3 DNA sequence: TGCGCCAGCAGTGATCCCAGGTACGGTCAGCCCCAGCATTTT. It is translated as CASSDPRYGQPQHF.

The chain couples TRBV14 to TRBJ1-1; 11 nucleotides line up with TRBD1. The V and J ends lost 4 bases and 4 bases, in that order; junction bases with no gene match: 2. The germline gives CDR1 SGHDN, CDR2 FVKESK. There are 14 residues in the CDR3. The CDR3: CASSRGQGGTEAFF. The CDR3 bases are TGTGCCAGCAGCCGGGGACAGGGGGGCACTGAAGCTTTCTTT.

This clonotype has at least ten counts. This chain's CDR3 is CASAPVGQGAYEQYF. The CDR3 region has the DNA TGTGCCAGCGCACCGGTTGGACAGGGGGCCTACGAGCAGTACTTC. The V gene is TRBV12-3 or TRBV12-4, the J gene TRBJ2-7; 10 bases are shared with TRBD1. CDR3 length equals 15 residues. J lost 2 bases, V lost 8 bases, and 9 bases had no gene match.

This rearrangement joins TRBV25-1 to TRBJ2-7; 7 nucleotides match TRBD1. The CDR3 is 17 residues long. Germline V gene sequence: CDR1 MGHDK, CDR2 SYGVNS. The V gene end was trimmed by 4 bases and the J gene end by 2 bases; junction bases not matched to a gene: 14. The CDR3 spells CASSVSPGQPGPYEQYF. DNA for the CDR3: TGTGCCAGCAGTGTCTCCCCGGGACAGCCGGGACCCTACGAGCAGTACTTC.

This chain links TRBV20-1 with TRBJ1-1; no reliable D call. V was trimmed by 3 bases and J by 8 bases, leaving 4 bases between them. CDR1 and CDR2 (germline): DFQATT, SNEGSKA (reference sequence). This CDR3 is built from 9 residues. DNA for the CDR3: TGCAGTGCTAGCAGGGAAGCTTTCTTT. Residues: CSASREAFF.

This clonotype showed up many times. This chain links TRBV7-9 with TRBJ2-3, with 10 bases identical to TRBD2. This CDR3 contains 19 residues. V dropped 1 base and J dropped 1; count of bases not matched to a gene: 11. The germline CDR1 and CDR2 sequences are SEHNR and FQNEAQ (reference sequence). CDR3 loop: CASSLGGPGLATRTDTQYF. CDR3 nucleotide sequence: TGTGCCAGCAGCTTAGGGGGGCCGGGACTAGCGACCCGCACAGATACGCAGTATTTT.

There are a few counts of this clonotype. The genes are TRBV7-8 and TRBJ1-6; perhaps TRBD1 as D (5 bases). The CDR3 sequence is 15 residues long. Germline assignment: CDR1 SGHVS and CDR2 FQNEAQ. Deletions cut 0 bases from V and 9 bases from J, with 12 bases between. DNA for the CDR3: TGTGCCAGCAGCTTAGCGGGGCAGGGTGTTTCACCCCTCCACTTT. Its translation: CASSLAGQGVSPLHF.

The gene calls are TRBV5-8 and TRBJ2-7, with D possibly being TRBD1 (5 bases). This CDR3 is built from 15 residues. The germline gives CDR1 SGHTS, CDR2 YDEGEE. With 4 bases removed from V and 3 bases from J, the gap between germline ends came to 17 bases. The chain's CDR3 is CASSLVGQRNYEQYF. In DNA form, the CDR3 reads TGTGCCAGCAGCCTCGTGGGGCAGAGAAACTACGAGCAGTACTTC. Variable domain in full (rest from reference TRBV5-8 and TRBJ2-7): EAGVTQSPTHLIKTRGQQATLRCSPISGHTSVYWYQQALGLGLQFLLWYDEGEERNRGNFPPRFSGRQFPNYSSELNVNALELEDSALYLCASSLVGQRNYEQYFGPGTRLTVT.

CDR3 DNA sequence: TGCGCCAGCAGTGAGTCGGCCCAAACACCCCTCCACTTT. Protein product: CASSESAQTPLHF. This sequence joins TRBV10-1 and TRBJ1-6, with D uncertain. This CDR3 has 13 amino acids. Germline-derived CDR1 and CDR2 are WNHNN and SYGVQD (reference sequence). The ends were cut back, 0 bases at V and 11 bases at J, with 8 bases in the middle.

This clonotype appeared many times. This chain connects TRBV6-1 to TRBJ2-7; 7 nucleotides agree with TRBD1. V was clipped by 5 bases and J by 3 bases; unmatched bases: 7. This CDR3 is built from 14 residues. CDR1 and CDR2 (germline): MNHNS, SASEGT. CDR3 loop: CASSLGDSFYEQYF. The DNA for the CDR3 is TGTGCCAGCAGTCTAGGGGACAGCTTCTACGAGCAGTACTTC.

This clonotype was counted many times. J is TRBJ1-2 and V is TRBV5-8; D gene uncertain. Germline-derived CDR1 and CDR2 are SGHTS and YDEGEE. CDR3 length equals 14 residues. V lost 3 bases and J lost 8, with 17 bases in between. CDR3 in DNA: TGTGCCAGCAGCTCGAGGACGTTAATTGGCGGCTACACCTTC. Amino acid sequence: CASSSRTLIGGYTF.

The V gene is TRBV10-3, the J gene TRBJ2-5; D is perhaps TRBD1 or TRBD2 (5 bases each). CDR1 and CDR2 from the germline V gene are ENHRY and SYGVKD. V was pared by 10 bases and J by 1 base, with 28 bases between. CDR3 size: 18 residues. DNA for the CDR3: TGTGCCACCCAGCCCCGGGACGAGGAGAATGGGGCCCAAGAGACCCAGTACTTC. It translates to CATQPRDEENGAQETQYF.

This clonotype is a singleton in its sample. The V call is TRBV20-1, the J call TRBJ1-6; tentative D call: TRBD1 (5 bases). V dropped 4 bases and J dropped 9 bases, with 13 bases sitting between them. Per the germline V gene, CDR1 is DFQATT and CDR2 is SNEGSKA (reference sequence). The CDR3 covers 13 residues. This CDR3 is CSANRQGTSPLHF. The CDR3, as DNA: TGCAGTGCTAATAGACAAGGGACTTCACCCCTCCACTTT.

V usage is TRBV19 and J usage is TRBJ2-7; D tentatively fits TRBD1 or TRBD2 (6 bases each). Looked up from germline, CDR1 is LNHDA and CDR2 is SQIVND (reference sequence). V shed 5 bases and J shed 2 bases, with 13 bases lying between them. The CDR3 has 14 residues. CDR3 sequence: CASSLWGAAYEQYF. The DNA for the CDR3 is TGTGCCAGTAGTCTCTGGGGGGCGGCCTACGAGCAGTACTTC.